The clone carrying this T cell receptor (beta chain) was recorded at least ten times. As yet, its antigen is unknown. This sample stems from a study of metastatic and nonmetastatic thyroid tumors. Study-wide results and limits: It was reportedly found that TCR beta diversity was significantly higher in malignant thyroid tumors than in benign nodules, a difference seen in both blood and tumor samples.

Before thyroid surgery, none of the patients had received any treatment. Using MiXCR, TCRdb re-called clones from the PCR reads. This table has roughly 22,000 clones, about an eighth appearing once. Germline V gives CDR1 LNHDA, CDR2 SQIVND (reference sequence). This CDR3 contains 16 residues. Trimming left V 5 bases short and J 6 bases short, with 19 bases between. The rearrangement uses TRBV19 and TRBJ2-2; a weak D match, TRBD1 (6 bases). This TCR was recovered from a female donor with papillary thyroid cancer or a benign thyroid nodule (not recorded which). Some clones in this sample may be carry-over from other donors' samples. The sequencing sample was made of blood. Written as DNA, the CDR3 is TGTGCCAGTAGTTTCACAGGGTTTGGGGCCCCCGGGGAGCTGTTTTTT. Translated: CASSFTGFGAPGELFF.